This T cell receptor (beta chain) appears in the sequencing data of a study of identical twins. The V gene end was trimmed by 3 bases and the J gene end by 5 bases; junction bases not matched to a gene: 9. Germline V gives CDR1 KGHSH, CDR2 LQKENI. The CDR3 runs to 15 residues. In TCRdb, the 5' RACE reads were re-called with MiXCR into one record per CDR3 protein. The table records about 470,000 distinct CDR3 sequences, 24% of them present only once. This clonotype came up a few times. These data were also reused for a study on T cells expressing NK-cell markers. According to that study: These clonotypes also led the CD3+CD56-NKG2C+ fraction in a handful of donors.

The sequencing sample was made of CD4+ T cells sorted from blood. This clonotype was sampled from a woman between 18 and 29 years old in good health. The V and J genes are TRBV18 and TRBJ1-2, with TRBD1 matching 7 bases. CDR3 amino acids: CASSPKTGPLYGYTF. As DNA, the CDR3 is TGTGCCAGCTCACCGAAGACAGGGCCCCTATATGGCTACACCTTC.